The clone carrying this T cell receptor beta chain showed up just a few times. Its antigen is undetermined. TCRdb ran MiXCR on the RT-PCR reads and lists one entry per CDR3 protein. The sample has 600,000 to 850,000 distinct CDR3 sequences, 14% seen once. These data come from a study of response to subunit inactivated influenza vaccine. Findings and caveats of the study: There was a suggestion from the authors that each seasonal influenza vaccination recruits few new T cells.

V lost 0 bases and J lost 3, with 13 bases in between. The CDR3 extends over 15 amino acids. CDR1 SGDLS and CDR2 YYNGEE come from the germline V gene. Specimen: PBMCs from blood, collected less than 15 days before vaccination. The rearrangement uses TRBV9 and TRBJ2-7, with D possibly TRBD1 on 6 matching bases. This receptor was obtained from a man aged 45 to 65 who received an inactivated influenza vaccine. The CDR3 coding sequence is TGTGCCAGCAGCGTAGGCACAGGGATCGTCTACGAGCAGTACTTC. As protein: CASSVGTGIVYEQYF. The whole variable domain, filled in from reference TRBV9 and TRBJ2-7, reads DSGVTQTPKHLITATGQRVTLRCSPRSGDLSVYWYQQSLDQGLQFLIQYYNGEERAKGNILERFSAQQFPDLHSELNLSSLELGDSALYFCASSVGTGIVYEQYFGPGTRLTVT.